This T cell receptor (beta chain) was obtained from a study of cytomegalovirus exposure and HLA in healthy donors. Sequencing used immunoSEQ multiplex PCR; TCRdb keeps in-frame clones, though not all of them. The data show roughly 350,000 clones, more than 80% seen once. With respect to this clone: As yet, its antigen is unknown.

Study-wide results and caveats: The classifier was said to identify cytomegalovirus status with high specificity and sensitivity.

Among the 120 or so subjects of the validation cohort, separate from the roughly 700-subject first cohort, were the donors. Trimming removed 5 bases at V and 0 bases at J, with 16 bases between. Germline V lookup: CDR1 MGHDK, CDR2 SYGVNS. The CDR3 sequence is 17 residues long. The chain uses TRBV25-1 and TRBJ2-2, with D uncertain. Input material: PBMCs. This sequence was found in a woman younger than 35 in good health and CMV-seronegative. The CDR3 sequence: CASSNQAQFANTGELFF. CDR3 coding DNA: TGTGCCAGCAGTAACCAGGCGCAGTTCGCGAACACCGGGGAGCTGTTTTTT.